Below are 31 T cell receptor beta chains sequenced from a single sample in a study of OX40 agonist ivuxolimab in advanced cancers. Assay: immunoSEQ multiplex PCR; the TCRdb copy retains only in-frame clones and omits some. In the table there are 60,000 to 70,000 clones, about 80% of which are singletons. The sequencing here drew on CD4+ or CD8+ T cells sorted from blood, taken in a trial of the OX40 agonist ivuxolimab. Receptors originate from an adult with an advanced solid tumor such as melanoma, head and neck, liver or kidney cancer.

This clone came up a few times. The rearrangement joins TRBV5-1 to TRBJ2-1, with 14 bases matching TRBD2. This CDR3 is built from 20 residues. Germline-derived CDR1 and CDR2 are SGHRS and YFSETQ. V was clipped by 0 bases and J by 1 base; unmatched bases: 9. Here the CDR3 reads CASSLEGLAGALGSYNEQFF. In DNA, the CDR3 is TGCGCCAGCAGCTTGGAGGGACTAGCGGGGGCGTTGGGTTCCTACAATGAGCAGTTCTTC.

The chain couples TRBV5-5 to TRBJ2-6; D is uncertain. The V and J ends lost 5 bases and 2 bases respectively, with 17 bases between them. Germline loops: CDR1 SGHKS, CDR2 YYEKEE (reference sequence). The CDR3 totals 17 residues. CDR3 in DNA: TGTGCCAGCAGTACAACTCAGACCAGCACTGGGGCCAACGTCCTGACTTTC. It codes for CASSTTQTSTGANVLTF.

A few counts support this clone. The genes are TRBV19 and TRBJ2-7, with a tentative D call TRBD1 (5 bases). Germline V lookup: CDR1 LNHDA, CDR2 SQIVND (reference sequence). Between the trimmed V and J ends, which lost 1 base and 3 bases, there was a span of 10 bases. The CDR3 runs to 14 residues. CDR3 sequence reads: CASSIAQGGYEQYF. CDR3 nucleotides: TGTGCCAGTAGTATAGCGCAGGGTGGCTACGAGCAGTACTTC.

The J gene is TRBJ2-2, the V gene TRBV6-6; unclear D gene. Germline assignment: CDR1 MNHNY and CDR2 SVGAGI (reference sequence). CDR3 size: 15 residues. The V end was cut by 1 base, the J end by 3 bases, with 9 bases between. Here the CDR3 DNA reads TGTGCCAGCAGTTACTTCGTAGGCGACACCGGGGAGCTGTTTTTT. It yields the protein CASSYFVGDTGELFF.

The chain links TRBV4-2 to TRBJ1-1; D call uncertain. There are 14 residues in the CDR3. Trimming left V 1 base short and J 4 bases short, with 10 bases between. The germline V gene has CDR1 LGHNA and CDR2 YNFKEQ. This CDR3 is CASSQAGLGTEAFF. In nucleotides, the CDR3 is TGTGCCAGCAGCCAAGCTGGGTTGGGCACTGAAGCTTTCTTT.

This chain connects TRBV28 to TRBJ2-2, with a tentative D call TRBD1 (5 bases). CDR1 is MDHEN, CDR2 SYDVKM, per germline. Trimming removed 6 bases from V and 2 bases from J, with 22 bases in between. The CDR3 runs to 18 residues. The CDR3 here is CASSSGADDSLNTGELFF. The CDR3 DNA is TGTGCCAGCAGCTCTGGTGCAGACGACAGCCTAAACACCGGGGAGCTGTTTTTT.

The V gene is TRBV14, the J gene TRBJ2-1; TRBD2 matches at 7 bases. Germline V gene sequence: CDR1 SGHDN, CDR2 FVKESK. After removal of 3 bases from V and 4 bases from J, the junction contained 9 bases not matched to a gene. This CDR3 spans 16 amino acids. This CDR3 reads CASSHSGGWGYNEQFF. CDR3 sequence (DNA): TGTGCCAGCAGCCATTCGGGGGGATGGGGTTACAATGAGCAGTTCTTC.

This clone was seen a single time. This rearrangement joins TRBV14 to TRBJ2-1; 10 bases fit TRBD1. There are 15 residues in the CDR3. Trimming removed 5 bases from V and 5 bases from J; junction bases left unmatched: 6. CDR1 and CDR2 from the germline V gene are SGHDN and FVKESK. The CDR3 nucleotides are TGTGCCAGCAGCGCGACAGGGGGCAATCACAATGAGCAGTTCTTC. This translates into CASSATGGNHNEQFF.

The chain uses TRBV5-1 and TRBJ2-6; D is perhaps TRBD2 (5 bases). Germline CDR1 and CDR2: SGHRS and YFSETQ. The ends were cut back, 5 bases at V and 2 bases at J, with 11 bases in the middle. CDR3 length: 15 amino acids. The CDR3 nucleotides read TGCGCCAGCAGGATGGTAGCGCCTGGGGCCAACGTCCTGACTTTC. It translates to CASRMVAPGANVLTF.

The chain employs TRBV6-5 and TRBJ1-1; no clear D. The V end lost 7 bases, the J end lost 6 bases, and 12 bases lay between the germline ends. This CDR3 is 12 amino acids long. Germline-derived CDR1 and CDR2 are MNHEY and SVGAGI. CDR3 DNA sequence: TGTGCCAGCACCAGGACCGGGTCTGAAGCTTTCTTT. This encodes CASTRTGSEAFF.

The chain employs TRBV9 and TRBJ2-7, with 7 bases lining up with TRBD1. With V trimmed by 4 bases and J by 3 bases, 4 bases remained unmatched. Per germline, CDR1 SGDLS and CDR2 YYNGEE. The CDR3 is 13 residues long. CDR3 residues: CASSPGQNYEQYF. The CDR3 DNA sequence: TGTGCCAGCAGCCCGGGACAGAACTACGAGCAGTACTTC.

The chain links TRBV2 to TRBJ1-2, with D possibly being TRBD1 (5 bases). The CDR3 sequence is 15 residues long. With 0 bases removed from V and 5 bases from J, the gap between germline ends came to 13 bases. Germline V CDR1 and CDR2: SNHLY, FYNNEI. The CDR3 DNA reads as TGTGCCAGCAGTGAAGCGGCCTGGGGGATATATGGCTACACCTTC. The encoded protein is CASSEAAWGIYGYTF.

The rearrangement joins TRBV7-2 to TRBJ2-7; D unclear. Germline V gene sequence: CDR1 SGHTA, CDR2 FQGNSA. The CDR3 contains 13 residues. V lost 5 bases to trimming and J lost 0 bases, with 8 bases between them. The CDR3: CASSVGRSYEQYV. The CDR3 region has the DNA TGTGCCAGCAGCGTCGGGCGCTCCTACGAGCAGTACGTC.

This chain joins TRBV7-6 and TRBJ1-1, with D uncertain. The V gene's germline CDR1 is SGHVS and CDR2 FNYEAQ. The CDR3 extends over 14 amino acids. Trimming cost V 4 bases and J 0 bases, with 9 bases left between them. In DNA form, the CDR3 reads TGTGCCAGCAGCTCAGACATCCTGAACACTGAAGCTTTCTTT. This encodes CASSSDILNTEAFF.

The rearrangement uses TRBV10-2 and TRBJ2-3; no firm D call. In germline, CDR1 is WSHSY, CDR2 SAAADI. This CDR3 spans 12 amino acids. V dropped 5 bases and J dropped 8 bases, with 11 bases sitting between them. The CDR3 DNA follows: TGCGCCAGCAGTCAGACCTCGGGTACGCAGTATTTT. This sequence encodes CASSQTSGTQYF.

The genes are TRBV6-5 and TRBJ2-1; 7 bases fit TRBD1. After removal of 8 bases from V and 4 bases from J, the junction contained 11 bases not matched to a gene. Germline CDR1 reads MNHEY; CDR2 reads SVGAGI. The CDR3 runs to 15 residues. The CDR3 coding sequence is TGTGCCAGCGCCGAGGGACAGAGACTATACAATGAGCAGTTCTTC. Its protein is CASAEGQRLYNEQFF.

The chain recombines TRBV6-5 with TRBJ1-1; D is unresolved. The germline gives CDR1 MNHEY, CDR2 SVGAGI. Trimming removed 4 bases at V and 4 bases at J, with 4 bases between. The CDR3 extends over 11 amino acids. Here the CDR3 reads CASSFGTEAFF. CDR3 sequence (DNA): TGTGCCAGCAGTTTTGGCACTGAAGCTTTCTTT.

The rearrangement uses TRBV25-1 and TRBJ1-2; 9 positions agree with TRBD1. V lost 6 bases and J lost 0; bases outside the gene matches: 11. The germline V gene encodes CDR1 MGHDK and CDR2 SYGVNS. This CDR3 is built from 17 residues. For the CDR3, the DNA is TGTGCCAGCAGGAGATCCGGGACAGGGAGTGCTAACTATGGCTACACCTTC. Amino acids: CASRRSGTGSANYGYTF.

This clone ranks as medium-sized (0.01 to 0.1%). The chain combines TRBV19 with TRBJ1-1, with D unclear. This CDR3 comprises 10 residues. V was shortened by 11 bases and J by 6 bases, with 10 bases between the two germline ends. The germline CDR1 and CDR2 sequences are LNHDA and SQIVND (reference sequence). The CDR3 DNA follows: TGTGCCGCTGGGAGGGCTGAAGCTTTCTTT. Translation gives CAAGRAEAFF.

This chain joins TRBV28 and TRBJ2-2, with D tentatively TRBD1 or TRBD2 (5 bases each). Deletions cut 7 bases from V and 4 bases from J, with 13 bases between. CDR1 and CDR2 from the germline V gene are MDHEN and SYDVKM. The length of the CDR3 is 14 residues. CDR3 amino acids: CASTLGVFTGELFF. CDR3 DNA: TGTGCCAGCACCTTGGGGGTTTTCACCGGGGAGCTGTTTTTT.

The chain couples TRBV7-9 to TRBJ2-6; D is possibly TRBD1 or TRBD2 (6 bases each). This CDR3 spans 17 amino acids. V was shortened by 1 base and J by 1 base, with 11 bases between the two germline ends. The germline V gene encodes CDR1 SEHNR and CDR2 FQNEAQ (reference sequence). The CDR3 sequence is CASSLGEGGSGANVLTF. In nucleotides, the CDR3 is TGTGCCAGCAGCTTAGGAGAGGGGGGATCTGGGGCCAACGTCCTGACTTTC.

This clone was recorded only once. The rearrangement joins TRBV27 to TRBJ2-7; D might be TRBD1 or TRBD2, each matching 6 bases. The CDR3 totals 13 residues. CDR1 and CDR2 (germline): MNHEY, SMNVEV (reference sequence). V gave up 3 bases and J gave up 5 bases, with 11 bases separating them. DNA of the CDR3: TGTGCCAGCAGTTTTCCCGGGGGCCACGAGCAGTACTTC. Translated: CASSFPGGHEQYF.

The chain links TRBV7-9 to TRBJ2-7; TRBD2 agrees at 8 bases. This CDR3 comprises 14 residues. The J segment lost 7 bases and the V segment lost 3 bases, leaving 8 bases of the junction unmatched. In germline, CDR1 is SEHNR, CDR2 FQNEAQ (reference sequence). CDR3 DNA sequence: TGTGCCAGCAGCTTTCCGGGAGGGCCGCAAGAGCAGTACTTC. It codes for CASSFPGGPQEQYF. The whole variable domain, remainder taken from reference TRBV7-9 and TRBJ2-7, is DTGVSQNPRHKITKRGQNVTFRCDPISEHNRLYWYRQTLGQGPEFLTYFQNEAQLEKSRLLSDRFSAERPKGSFSTLEIQRTEQGDSAMYLCASSFPGGPQEQYFGPGTRLTVT.

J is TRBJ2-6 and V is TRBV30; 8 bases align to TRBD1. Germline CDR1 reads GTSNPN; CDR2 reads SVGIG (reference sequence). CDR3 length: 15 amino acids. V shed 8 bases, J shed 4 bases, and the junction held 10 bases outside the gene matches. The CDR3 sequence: CAGDRPWSGANVLTF. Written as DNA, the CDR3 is TGTGCCGGGGACAGGCCATGGTCCGGGGCCAACGTCCTGACTTTC.

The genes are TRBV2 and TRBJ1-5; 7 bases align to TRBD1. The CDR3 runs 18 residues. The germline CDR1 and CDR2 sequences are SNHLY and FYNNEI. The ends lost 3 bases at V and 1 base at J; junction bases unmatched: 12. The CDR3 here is CASSERGAYRGSNQPQHF. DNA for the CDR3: TGTGCCAGCAGTGAGAGGGGGGCCTACAGGGGAAGCAATCAGCCCCAGCATTTT.

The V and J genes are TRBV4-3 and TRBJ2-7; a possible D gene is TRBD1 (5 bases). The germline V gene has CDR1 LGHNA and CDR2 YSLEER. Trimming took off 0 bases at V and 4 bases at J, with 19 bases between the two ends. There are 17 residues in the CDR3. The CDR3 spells CASSQDLKHRLTYEQYF. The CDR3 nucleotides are TGCGCCAGCAGCCAAGATCTAAAACACAGGCTGACTTACGAGCAGTACTTC.

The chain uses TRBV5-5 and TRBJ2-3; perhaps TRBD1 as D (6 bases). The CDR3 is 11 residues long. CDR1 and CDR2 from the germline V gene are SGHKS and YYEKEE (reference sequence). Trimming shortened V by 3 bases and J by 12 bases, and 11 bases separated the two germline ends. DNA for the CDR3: TGTGCCAGCAGCTCAGGGGTTGAACAGTATTTT. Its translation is CASSSGVEQYF.

CDR3 DNA: TGCGCCAGCAGCTTGGAATCTTTCCAGATTGGGGAGACCCAGTACTTC. Its protein product is CASSLESFQIGETQYF. The gene calls are TRBV5-1 and TRBJ2-5, with unresolved D. This CDR3 is 16 amino acids long. Looked up from germline, CDR1 is SGHRS and CDR2 is YFSETQ. V shed 0 bases and J shed 5 bases, with 17 bases lying between them.

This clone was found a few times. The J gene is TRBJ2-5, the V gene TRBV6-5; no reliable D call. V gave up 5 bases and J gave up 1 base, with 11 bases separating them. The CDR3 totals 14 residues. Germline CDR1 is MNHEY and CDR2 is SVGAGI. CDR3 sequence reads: CASSPYRAQETQYF. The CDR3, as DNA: TGTGCCAGCAGTCCGTACCGGGCCCAAGAGACCCAGTACTTC.

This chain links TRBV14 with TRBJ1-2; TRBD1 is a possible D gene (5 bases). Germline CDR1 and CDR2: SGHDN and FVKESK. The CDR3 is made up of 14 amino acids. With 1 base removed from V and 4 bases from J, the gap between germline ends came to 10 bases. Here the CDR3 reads CASSQGRGFYGYTF. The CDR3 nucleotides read TGTGCCAGCAGCCAAGGTCGGGGGTTCTATGGCTACACCTTC.

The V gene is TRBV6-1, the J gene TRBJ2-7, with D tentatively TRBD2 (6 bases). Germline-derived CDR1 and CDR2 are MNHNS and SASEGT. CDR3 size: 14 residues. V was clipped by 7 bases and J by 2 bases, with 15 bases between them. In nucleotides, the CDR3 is TGTGCCAGCAAGCTTCACGGAGGGACCTACGAGCAGTACTTC. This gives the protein CASKLHGGTYEQYF.